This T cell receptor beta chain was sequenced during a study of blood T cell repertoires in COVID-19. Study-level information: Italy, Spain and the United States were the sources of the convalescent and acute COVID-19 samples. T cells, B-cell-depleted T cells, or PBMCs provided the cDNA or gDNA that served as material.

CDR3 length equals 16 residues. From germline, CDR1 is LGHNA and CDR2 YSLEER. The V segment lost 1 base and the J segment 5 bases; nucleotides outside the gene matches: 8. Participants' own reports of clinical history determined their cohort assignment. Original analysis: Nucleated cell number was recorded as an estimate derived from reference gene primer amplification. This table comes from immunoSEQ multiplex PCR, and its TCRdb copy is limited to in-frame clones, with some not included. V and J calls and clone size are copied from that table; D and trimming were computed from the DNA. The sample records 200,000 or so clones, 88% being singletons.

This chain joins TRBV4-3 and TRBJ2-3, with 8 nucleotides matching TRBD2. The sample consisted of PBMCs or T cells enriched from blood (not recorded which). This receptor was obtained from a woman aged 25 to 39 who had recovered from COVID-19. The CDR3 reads CASSQVLGGGKDTQYF. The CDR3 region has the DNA TGCGCCAGCAGCCAAGTTCTGGGCGGGGGGAAAGATACGCAGTATTTT.